The TCR beta chain described here comes from a study of cytotoxic CD8 clonotypes in ibrutinib-treated CLL. Study-wide context: Response samples were taken after a median approximately 13 months of treatment, range 6 to 36. On average, each sample had some 250,000 productive templates and tens of thousands of productive rearrangements. Study-level points and caveats: An increase in clonality occurred at ibrutinib response, followed by a return toward baseline at progression.

Sequenced by immunoSEQ multiplex PCR; TCRdb stores in-frame clones only, minus some. The sample records about 35,000 clones, 71% being singletons. Points on this clone: Its target is not known.

Material: PBMCs, obtained at disease progression, from a patient treated with ibrutinib. The TCR was taken from a human donor with chronic lymphocytic leukemia.

CDR3 sequence (DNA): TGTGCCAGCAGTTCGGACCTTGGTGAAAAACTGTTTTTT. This codes for CASSSDLGEKLFF. V is TRBV6-5 and J is TRBJ1-4; D gene uncertain. Trimming took off 4 bases at V and 7 bases at J, with 10 bases between the two ends. This CDR3 has 13 residues. Germline assignment: CDR1 MNHEY and CDR2 SVGAGI.